The following is a TCR beta chain sequence with its context. The table came from immunoSEQ multiplex PCR; TCRdb's copy has only in-frame clones and leaves some out. The sample holds more than 75,000 clones; over 90% are singletons and the top ten take about 0.36%. This sample stems from a study of technical replicates of blood from a few donors. The CDR3 is 13 amino acids. V was pared by 2 bases and J by 3 bases, with 8 bases between. The germline V gene encodes CDR1 MNHEY and CDR2 SVGAGI. This sequence originates from a human donor in good health. Source material: T cells isolated from PBMCs. The chain uses TRBV6-5 and TRBJ2-7; no definite D call. CDR3 sequence: CASSYADNYEQYF. The CDR3 coding sequence is TGTGCCAGCAGTTACGCCGACAACTACGAGCAGTACTTC.